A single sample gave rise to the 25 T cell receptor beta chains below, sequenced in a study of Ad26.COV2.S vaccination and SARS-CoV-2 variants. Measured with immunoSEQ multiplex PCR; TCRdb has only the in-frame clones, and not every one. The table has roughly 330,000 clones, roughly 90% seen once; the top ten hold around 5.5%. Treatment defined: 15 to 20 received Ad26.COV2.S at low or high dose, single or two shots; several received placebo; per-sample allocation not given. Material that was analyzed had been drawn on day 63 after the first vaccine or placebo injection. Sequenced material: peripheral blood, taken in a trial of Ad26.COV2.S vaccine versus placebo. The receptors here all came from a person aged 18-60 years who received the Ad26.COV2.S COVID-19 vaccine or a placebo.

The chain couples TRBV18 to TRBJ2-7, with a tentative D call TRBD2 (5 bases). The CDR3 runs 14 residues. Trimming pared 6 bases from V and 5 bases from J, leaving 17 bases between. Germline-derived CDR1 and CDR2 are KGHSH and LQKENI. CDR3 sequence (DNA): TGTGCCAGCTCGTCCCTAGCCGGGCGGGACGAGCAGTACGTC. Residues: CASSSLAGRDEQYV.

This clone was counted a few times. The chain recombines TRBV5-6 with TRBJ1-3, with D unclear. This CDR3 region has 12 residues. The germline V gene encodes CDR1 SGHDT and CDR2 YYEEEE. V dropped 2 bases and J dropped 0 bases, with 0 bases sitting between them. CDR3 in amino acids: CASSFSGNTIYF. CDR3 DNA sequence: TGTGCCAGCAGCTTCTCTGGAAACACCATATATTTT.

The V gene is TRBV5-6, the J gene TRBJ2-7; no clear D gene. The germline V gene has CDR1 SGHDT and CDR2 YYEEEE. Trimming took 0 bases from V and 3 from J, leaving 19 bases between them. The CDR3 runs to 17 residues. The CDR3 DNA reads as TGTGCCAGCAGCTTGGATTCCTGGACCCGCCCCAACTACGAGCAGTACTTC. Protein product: CASSLDSWTRPNYEQYF.

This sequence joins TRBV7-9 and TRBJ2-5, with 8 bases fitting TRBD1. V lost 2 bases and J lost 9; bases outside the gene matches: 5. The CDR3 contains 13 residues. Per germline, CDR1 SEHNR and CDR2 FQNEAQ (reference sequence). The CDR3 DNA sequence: TGTGCCAGCAGCTTAATGGGACAGGAGGCCCAGTACTTC. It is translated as CASSLMGQEAQYF.

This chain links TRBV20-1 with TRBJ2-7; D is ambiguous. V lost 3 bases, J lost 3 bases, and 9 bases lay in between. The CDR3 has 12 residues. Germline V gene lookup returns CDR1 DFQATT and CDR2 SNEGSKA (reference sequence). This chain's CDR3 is CSASDGYYEQYF. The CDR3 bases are TGCAGTGCTAGTGACGGCTACTACGAGCAGTACTTC.

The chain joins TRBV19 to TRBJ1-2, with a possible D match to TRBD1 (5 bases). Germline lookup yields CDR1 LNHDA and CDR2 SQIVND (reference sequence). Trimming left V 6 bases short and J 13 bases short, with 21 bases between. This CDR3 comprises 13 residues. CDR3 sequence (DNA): TGTGCCAGTAGCCCGGGCCCCCCGAGGGACTCCACCTTC. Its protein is CASSPGPPRDSTF. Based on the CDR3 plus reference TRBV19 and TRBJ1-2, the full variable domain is DGGITQSPKYLFRKEGQNVTLSCEQNLNHDAMYWYRQDPGQGLRLIYYSQIVNDFQKGDIAEGYSVSREKKESFPLTVTSAQKNPTAFYLCASSPGPPRDSTFGSGTRLTVV.

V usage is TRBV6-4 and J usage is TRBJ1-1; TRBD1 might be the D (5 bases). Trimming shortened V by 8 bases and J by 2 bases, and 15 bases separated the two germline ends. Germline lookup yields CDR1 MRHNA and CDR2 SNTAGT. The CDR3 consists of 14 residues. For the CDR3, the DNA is TGTGCCAGCTCATCAAGGGGTGACAACACTGAAGCTTTCTTT. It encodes CASSSRGDNTEAFF.

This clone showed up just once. CDR3: CASSSQPPQETQYF. In DNA form, the CDR3 reads TGCGCCAGCAGCTCGCAACCGCCACAAGAGACCCAGTACTTC. This chain uses TRBV5-1 with TRBJ2-5; D is unclear. The germline V and J ends were trimmed by 3 bases and 2 bases, with 11 bases remaining between them. The CDR3 consists of 14 residues. Germline V gene lookup returns CDR1 SGHRS and CDR2 YFSETQ.

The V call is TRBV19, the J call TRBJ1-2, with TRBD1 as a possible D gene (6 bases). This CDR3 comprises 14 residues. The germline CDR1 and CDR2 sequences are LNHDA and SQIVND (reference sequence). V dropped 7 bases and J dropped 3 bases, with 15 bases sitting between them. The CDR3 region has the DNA TGTGCCAGTACTCGACAGGTAGGGGACTATGGCTACACCTTC. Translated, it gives CASTRQVGDYGYTF.

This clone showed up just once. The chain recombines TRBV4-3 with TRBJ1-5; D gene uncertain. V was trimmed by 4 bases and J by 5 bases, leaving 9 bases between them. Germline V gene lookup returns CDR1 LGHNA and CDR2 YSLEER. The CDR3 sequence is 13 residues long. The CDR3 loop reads CASSPKIYQPQHF. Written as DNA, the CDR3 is TGCGCCAGCAGCCCCAAGATATATCAGCCCCAGCATTTT.

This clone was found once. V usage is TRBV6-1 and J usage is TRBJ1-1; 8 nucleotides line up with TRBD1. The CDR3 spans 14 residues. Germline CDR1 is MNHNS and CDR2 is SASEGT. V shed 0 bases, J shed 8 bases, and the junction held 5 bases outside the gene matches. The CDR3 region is CASSEALWTGEAFF. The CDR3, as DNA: TGTGCCAGCAGTGAAGCGCTTTGGACAGGGGAAGCTTTCTTT.

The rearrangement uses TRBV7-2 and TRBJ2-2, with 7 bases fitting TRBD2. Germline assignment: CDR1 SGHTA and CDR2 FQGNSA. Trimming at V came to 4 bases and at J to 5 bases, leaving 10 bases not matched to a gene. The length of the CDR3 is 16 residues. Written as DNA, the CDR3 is TGTGCCAGCAGCTCCCAAGCGGGGATACAAACCGGGGAGCTGTTTTTT. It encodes CASSSQAGIQTGELFF.

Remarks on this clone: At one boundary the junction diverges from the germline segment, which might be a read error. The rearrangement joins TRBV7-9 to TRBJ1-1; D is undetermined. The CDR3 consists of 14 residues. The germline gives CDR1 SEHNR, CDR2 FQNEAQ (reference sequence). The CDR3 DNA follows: TGTGCCAGCAGATTAGGCGCGGGGTACACTGAAGCTTTCTTT. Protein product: CASRLGAGYTEAFF.

The CDR3 coding sequence is TGTGCCAGCAGCGTTGGAGCCGGCACAGATACGCAGTATTTT. It encodes CASSVGAGTDTQYF. V usage is TRBV9 and J usage is TRBJ2-3; D is unresolved. CDR1 is SGDLS, CDR2 YYNGEE, per germline. Trimming pared 2 bases from V and 1 base from J, leaving 8 bases between. The length of the CDR3 is 14 residues.

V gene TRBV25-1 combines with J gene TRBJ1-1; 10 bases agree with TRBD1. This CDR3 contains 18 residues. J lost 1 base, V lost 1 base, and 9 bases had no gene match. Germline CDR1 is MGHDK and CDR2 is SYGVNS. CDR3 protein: CASSEWSGRDRGNTEAFF. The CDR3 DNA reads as TGTGCCAGCAGTGAATGGAGTGGGCGGGACAGGGGGAACACTGAAGCTTTCTTT.

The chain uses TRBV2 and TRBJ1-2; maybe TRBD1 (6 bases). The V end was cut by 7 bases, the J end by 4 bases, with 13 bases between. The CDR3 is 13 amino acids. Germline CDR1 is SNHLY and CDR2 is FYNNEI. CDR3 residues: CASTGARVYGYTF. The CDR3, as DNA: TGTGCCAGCACGGGGGCCAGGGTCTATGGCTACACCTTC.

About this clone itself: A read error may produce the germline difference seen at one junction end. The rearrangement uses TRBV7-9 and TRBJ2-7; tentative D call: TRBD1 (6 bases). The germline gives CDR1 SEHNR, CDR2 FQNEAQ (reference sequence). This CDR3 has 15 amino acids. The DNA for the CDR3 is TGTGCCAGCAGTTTAGTAGGGGGAACCCAGTCCGAGCAGTACTTC. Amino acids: CASSLVGGTQSEQYF.

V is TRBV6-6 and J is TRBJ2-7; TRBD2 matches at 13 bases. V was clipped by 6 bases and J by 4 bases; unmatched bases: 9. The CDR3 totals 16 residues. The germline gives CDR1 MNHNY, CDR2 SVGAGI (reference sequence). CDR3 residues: CASSKGLAGADYEQYV. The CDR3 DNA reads TGTGCCAGCAGCAAAGGACTAGCGGGAGCGGATTACGAGCAGTACGTC.

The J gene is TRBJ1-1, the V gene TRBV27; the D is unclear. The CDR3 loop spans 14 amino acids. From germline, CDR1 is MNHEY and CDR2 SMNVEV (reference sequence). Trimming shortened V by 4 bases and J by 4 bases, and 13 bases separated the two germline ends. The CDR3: CASSSTAYSTEAFF. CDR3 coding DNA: TGTGCCAGCAGTTCGACGGCTTATAGCACTGAAGCTTTCTTT.

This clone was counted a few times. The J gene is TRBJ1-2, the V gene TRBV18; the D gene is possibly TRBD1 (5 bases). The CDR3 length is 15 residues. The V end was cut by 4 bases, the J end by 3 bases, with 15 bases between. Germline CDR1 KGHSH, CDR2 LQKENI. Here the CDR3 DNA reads TGTGCCAGCTCACGAATAGGGCAGGGTGACTATGGCTACACCTTC. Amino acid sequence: CASSRIGQGDYGYTF.

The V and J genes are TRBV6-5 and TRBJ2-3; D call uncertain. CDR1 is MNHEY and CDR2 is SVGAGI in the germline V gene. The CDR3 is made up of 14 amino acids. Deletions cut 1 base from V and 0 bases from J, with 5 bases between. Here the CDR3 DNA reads TGTGCCAGCAGTTACTTGACTAGCACAGATACGCAGTATTTT. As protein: CASSYLTSTDTQYF.

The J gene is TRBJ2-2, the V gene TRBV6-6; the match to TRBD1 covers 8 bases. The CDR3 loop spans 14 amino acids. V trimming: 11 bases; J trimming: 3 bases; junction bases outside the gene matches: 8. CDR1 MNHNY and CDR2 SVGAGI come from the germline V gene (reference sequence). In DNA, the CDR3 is TGTGCCCACCGTTTGGACAGGGACACCGGGGAGCTGTTTTTT. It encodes CAHRLDRDTGELFF.

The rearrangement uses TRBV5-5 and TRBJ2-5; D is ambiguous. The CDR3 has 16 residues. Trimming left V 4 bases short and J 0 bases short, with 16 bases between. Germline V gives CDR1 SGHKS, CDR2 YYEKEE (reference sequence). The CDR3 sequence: CASSLPEGAYQETQYF. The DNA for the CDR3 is TGTGCCAGCAGCCTCCCCGAAGGTGCGTACCAAGAGACCCAGTACTTC.

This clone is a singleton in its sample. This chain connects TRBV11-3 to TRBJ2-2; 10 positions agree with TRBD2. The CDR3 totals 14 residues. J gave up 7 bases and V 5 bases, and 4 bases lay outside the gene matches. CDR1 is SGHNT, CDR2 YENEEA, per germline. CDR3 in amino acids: CASSPGLAVGELFF. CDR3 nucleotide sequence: TGTGCCAGCAGCCCAGGACTAGCGGTCGGGGAGCTGTTTTTT.

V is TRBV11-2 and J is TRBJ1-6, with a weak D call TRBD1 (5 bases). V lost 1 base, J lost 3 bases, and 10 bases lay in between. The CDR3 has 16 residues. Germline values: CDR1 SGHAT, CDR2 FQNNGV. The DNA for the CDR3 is TGTGCCAGCAGCTTAGTGGCAGGGTTCTATAATTCACCCCTCCACTTT. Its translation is CASSLVAGFYNSPLHF.